This TCR beta chain was profiled in a study of chemoradiotherapy in HPV16-positive cancers (dated by TCRdb to between 2020 and 2023). Turning to the overall study: Functional T-cell assays on cells from a couple of HPV16-positive patients defined candidate HPV-specific T-cell clones and common TCR motifs. The candidate HPV-specific TCRs and motifs were then tracked in TCR repertoires from over 80 patients with HPV-related cancers. The study asked whether T-cell immunity against the HPV oncoproteins E6 and E7 changes during chemoradiotherapy and whether it affects survival. Results the study describes overall, beyond this receptor: Expansion of candidate HPV-specific clones and E7-related TCR motifs was observed in the tumor microenvironment during treatment, whereas no such expansion was observed for non-HPV-specific T cells. The functional definition of HPV-specific T cells was derived from only two HPV16-positive patients, and the survival association was reported for HPV16-positive patients. Improved recurrence-free survival in HPV16-positive patients was associated with expansion of HPV-responsive T cells during chemoradiotherapy.

About this clone itself: Its cognate antigen has yet to be identified. No clone much larger than this one lies a single base away; base qualities are absent.

Taken from cysteine to phenylalanine, the CDR3 has 14 residues. CDR3 DNA is the only sequence kept; it has 42 bases, read in frame from the first base. CDR1 and CDR2 are drawn from the germline V gene: SGHTA, FQGTGA. The V end loses 5 bases and the J end loses 0 bases, and a stretch of 8 bases separates them. Repertoires were sampled repeatedly over the course of chemoradiotherapy so that clonal expansion in the tumor microenvironment could be followed. The receptor library was made with the immunoSEQ multiplex PCR assay. TCRdb stores this immuneACCESS table with in-frame sequences only. Part of the clones is absent; in the studies checked, under half of the shortfall reflects unresolved V genes, and no reason is known for the rest. For this sample there are roughly 34,000 clones; about 86% appear just once. 2.1% of the sample is held by the ten biggest clonotypes.

The chain links TRBV7-3 with TRBJ1-3; there is no confident call for the D gene. The sequencing here drew on blood, taken from a patient who underwent chemoradiotherapy. This clonotype originated in a human donor with HPV-associated anogenital cancer. CDR3 region: CASSPTGSGNTIYF. In nucleotide form, the sequence is TGTGCCAGCAGCCCGACGGGCTCTGGAAACACCATATATTTT.